The 10 T cell receptor beta chains given below trace back to one sample, sequenced in a study of blood T cell repertoires in COVID-19. Data came from immunoSEQ multiplex PCR; TCRdb stores just in-frame clones and leaves some out. The sample comprises around 20,000 clones, nearly 90% of which are singletons, and roughly 25% rests with the top ten. Sequenced material: peripheral blood. Receptor source: a human donor with active COVID-19. The donor label of this sample is uncertain.

CDR3 DNA sequence: TGTGCCACCAGTGTATCCGGGGGGGAGCAGTTCTTC. As protein: CATSVSGGEQFF. The chain links TRBV24-1 to TRBJ2-1, with TRBD2 identical over 7 bases. The CDR3 sequence is 12 residues long. V dropped 5 bases and J dropped 10; count of bases not matched to a gene: 4. Germline CDR1 and CDR2: KGHDR and SFDVKD.

The chain has TRBV7-2 and TRBJ1-2; D is undetermined. The CDR3 loop spans 13 amino acids. Germline values: CDR1 SGHTA, CDR2 FQGNSA. With 1 base removed from V and 4 bases from J, the gap between germline ends came to 7 bases. CDR3 in DNA: TGTGCCAGCAGCTTAGGGTCCAGCTATGGCTACACCTTC. It is translated as CASSLGSSYGYTF.

V and J are TRBV12-1 and TRBJ1-1; the DNA was not compared with TRBD1, the D call given in the table. TRBV12-1 is an annotated pseudogene. This CDR3 spans 16 amino acids. CDR3: CASSFMAGQMNTEAFF. Written as DNA, the CDR3 is TGTGCCAGCAGCTTTATGGCAGGGCAAATGAACACTGAAGCTTTCTTT.

The rearrangement uses TRBV18 and TRBJ2-7, with 10 bases fitting TRBD1. Germline CDR1 KGHSH, CDR2 LQKENI. V gave up 4 bases and J gave up 3 bases; unmatched junction bases: 6. This CDR3 region has 15 residues. The CDR3 spells CASSHRDRGIYEQYF. For the CDR3, the DNA is TGTGCCAGCTCACACAGGGACAGGGGAATCTACGAGCAGTACTTC.

V usage is TRBV27 and J usage is TRBJ2-7; tentative D call: TRBD1 (6 bases). The germline V gene encodes CDR1 MNHEY and CDR2 SMNVEV (reference sequence). The CDR3 length is 14 residues. V lost 6 bases and J 5 bases, leaving 17 bases between the germline ends. For the CDR3, the DNA is TGTGCCAGCAGAATGCAGGGGTCGGGTGACGAGCAGTACTTC. Protein: CASRMQGSGDEQYF.

This chain uses TRBV5-1 with TRBJ2-1; D is undetermined. In germline, CDR1 is SGHRS, CDR2 YFSETQ. V was cut by 5 bases and J by 0 bases, with 9 bases left in between. This CDR3 contains 14 residues. CDR3 coding DNA: TGCGCCAGCAGATCGGGTGTCTCCTACAATGAGCAGTTCTTC. The encoded protein is CASRSGVSYNEQFF.

The CDR3 coding sequence is TGTGCCAGCAGTTACGGGGGCAGCAATCAGCCCCAGCATTTT. Translation: CASSYGGSNQPQHF. The J gene is TRBJ1-5, the V gene TRBV6-5, with D perhaps TRBD1 (6 bases). CDR1 is MNHEY, CDR2 SVGAGI, per germline. V was clipped by 2 bases and J by 1 base, with 6 bases between them. The CDR3 is 14 amino acids.

This clone was recorded only once. The chain couples TRBV12-5 to TRBJ2-5; D is possibly TRBD2 (5 bases). This CDR3 comprises 13 residues. From germline, CDR1 is LGHNT and CDR2 FRNRAP. V shed 6 bases and J shed 7 bases, with 15 bases lying between them. CDR3 in amino acids: CASGRLAGGTQYF. In nucleotides, the CDR3 is TGTGCTAGTGGCCGACTTGCCGGAGGGACCCAGTACTTC.

This chain connects TRBV27 to TRBJ2-1; the match to TRBD2 covers 9 bases. Per the germline V gene, CDR1 is MNHEY and CDR2 is SMNVEV (reference sequence). The CDR3 loop spans 15 amino acids. V gave up 5 bases and J gave up 5 bases; unmatched junction bases: 7. The CDR3, as DNA: TGTGCCAGCAGTCCTACAGCGGGGGGCAACAATGAGCAGTTCTTC. Its translation is CASSPTAGGNNEQFF.

This sequence joins TRBV30 and TRBJ2-5, with D possibly matching TRBD1 (6 bases). Trimming cost V 4 bases and J 1 base, with 16 bases left between them. Germline V gene data show CDR1 as GTSNPN and CDR2 as SVGIG (reference sequence). The CDR3 is made up of 15 amino acids. The DNA of the CDR3 is TGTGCCTGGACCCCAGGGGAAGGGGTCCAAGAGACCCAGTACTTC. Protein: CAWTPGEGVQETQYF.